The 14 T cell receptor beta chains given below trace back to one sample, sequenced in a study of T cell clones after liver transplantation. Libraries were prepared by immunoSEQ multiplex PCR; TCRdb keeps only in-frame clonotypes and omits some of them. The sample yields some 70,000 clones, under 95% seen once. Specimen: CD4+ T cells from blood, collected before liver transplant. The receptors were gathered from a human donor who received a liver transplant.

The chain recombines TRBV7-2 with TRBJ2-1, with D unresolved. Between the trimmed V and J ends, which lost 3 bases and 9 bases, there was a span of 12 bases. Germline-derived CDR1 and CDR2 are SGHTA and FQGNSA. The CDR3 extends over 13 amino acids. The CDR3 DNA is TGTGCCAGCAGCTTGTCCGCCCTAGGTGAGCAGTTCTTC. Translated: CASSLSALGEQFF.

The sample holds one count of this clone. The V call is TRBV5-8, the J call TRBJ1-2, with TRBD1 as a possible D gene (5 bases). This CDR3 is built from 14 residues. Germline V gives CDR1 SGHTS, CDR2 YDEGEE. V was pared by 5 bases and J by 0 bases, with 11 bases between. As DNA, the CDR3 is TGTGCCAGCAGTCAACAGGAGGCTAACTATGGCTACACCTTC. It translates to CASSQQEANYGYTF.

The gene calls are TRBV5-4 and TRBJ2-7; 8 bases fit TRBD1. V was pared by 4 bases and J by 3 bases, with 6 bases of the junction left unmatched. The CDR3 is 14 amino acids. Germline V lookup: CDR1 SGHNT, CDR2 YYREEE (reference sequence). CDR3 region: CASSRGTGHYEQYF. The CDR3 bases are TGTGCCAGCAGCCGCGGGACAGGCCACTACGAGCAGTACTTC.

In nucleotides, the CDR3 is TGTGCCAGCAGGCAGGGGGCCGGGGAGCTGTTTTTT. It is translated as CASRQGAGELFF. V and J are TRBV9 and TRBJ2-2; 7 bases agree with TRBD1. The germline gives CDR1 SGDLS, CDR2 YYNGEE. The CDR3 is 12 residues long. V shed 5 bases, J shed 6 bases, and the junction held 1 base outside the gene matches.

The chain has TRBV7-8 and TRBJ2-7, with D maybe TRBD1 (6 bases). The germline V gene has CDR1 SGHVS and CDR2 FQNEAQ. The ends were cut back, 1 base at V and 6 bases at J, with 10 bases in the middle. This CDR3 contains 13 residues. Written as DNA, the CDR3 is TGTGCCAGCAGCTTAGACAGGGTTGGCGAGCAGTACTTC. It translates to CASSLDRVGEQYF.

The V and J genes are TRBV6-5 and TRBJ2-1; D is possibly TRBD1 or TRBD2 (5 bases each). Per the germline V gene, CDR1 is MNHEY and CDR2 is SVGAGI. The CDR3 totals 16 residues. V was trimmed by 4 bases and J by 6 bases, leaving 19 bases between them. The CDR3 nucleotides read TGTGCCAGCAGTTCCTTGGGGGTAGCTGGCGGCAATGAGCAGTTCTTC. The encoded protein is CASSSLGVAGGNEQFF.

This clone has more than one count but fewer than ten. The chain joins TRBV12-5 to TRBJ2-4, with D maybe TRBD1 (7 bases). CDR3 length equals 15 residues. Trimming cost V 4 bases and J 6 bases, with 16 bases left between them. CDR1 and CDR2 (germline): LGHNT, FRNRAP. Here the CDR3 DNA reads TGTGCTAGTGGTTGGGGGGACAGAGAGGGAAACATTCAGTACTTC. This gives the protein CASGWGDREGNIQYF.

The chain couples TRBV6-6 to TRBJ2-1; TRBD1 agrees at 10 bases. Germline V gene sequence: CDR1 MNHNY, CDR2 SVGAGI (reference sequence). The CDR3 totals 14 residues. V was clipped by 8 bases and J by 5 bases; unmatched bases: 6. CDR3 nucleotide sequence: TGTGCCAGCGACCGAGGGACAGGGGACAATGAGCAGTTCTTC. Encoded protein: CASDRGTGDNEQFF.

The DNA of the CDR3 is TGCAGCGTGGGGGACGGCCTTCTGGGCAATCAGCCCCAGCATTTT. Amino acids: CSVGDGLLGNQPQHF. The V and J genes are TRBV29-1 and TRBJ1-5; a possible D gene is TRBD1 (5 bases). This CDR3 has 15 residues. V was clipped by 6 bases and J by 2 bases, with 17 bases between them. Germline values: CDR1 SQVTM, CDR2 ANQGSEA.

The table lists this clone with a few counts. This chain connects TRBV28 to TRBJ1-1; TRBD1 is a possible D gene (6 bases). The CDR3 has 11 amino acids. Trimming removed 6 bases from V and 12 bases from J, with 14 bases in between. Per germline, CDR1 MDHEN and CDR2 SYDVKM. The CDR3 region has the DNA TGTGCCAGCAGGGAAACAGGGTTCCCTTTCTTT. Translation: CASRETGFPFF.

This clone was seen more than once but under ten times. The chain uses TRBV4-2 and TRBJ1-2, with D perhaps TRBD1 (5 bases). Trimming shortened V by 6 bases and J by 8 bases, and 16 bases separated the two germline ends. The CDR3 contains 13 residues. Germline values: CDR1 LGHNA, CDR2 YNFKEQ. Here the CDR3 reads CASRGEGPEGYTF. The CDR3 DNA follows: TGTGCCAGCAGGGGTGAGGGGCCGGAAGGCTACACCTTC.

The CDR3 reads CASSLEGTAGANVLTF. In nucleotides, the CDR3 is TGTGCCAGCAGCTTGGAGGGAACTGCTGGGGCCAACGTCCTGACTTTC. The V and J genes are TRBV5-4 and TRBJ2-6; D uncertain. The CDR3 totals 16 residues. Trimming removed 0 bases from V and 2 bases from J, with 9 bases in between. Germline CDR1 is SGHNT and CDR2 is YYREEE (reference sequence). Based on the CDR3 plus reference TRBV5-4 and TRBJ2-6, the full variable domain is ETGVTQSPTHLIKTRGQQVTLRCSSQSGHNTVSWYQQALGQGPQFIFQYYREEENGRGNFPPRFSGLQFPNYSSELNVNALELDDSALYLCASSLEGTAGANVLTFGAGSRLTVL.

This chain links TRBV5-8 with TRBJ1-2, with D maybe TRBD1 (5 bases). The CDR3 sequence is 13 residues long. V dropped 2 bases and J dropped 4 bases, with 9 bases sitting between them. CDR1 is SGHTS, CDR2 YDEGEE, per germline. DNA for the CDR3: TGTGCCAGCAGCTTTGACAGAGTCTATGGCTACACCTTC. It codes for CASSFDRVYGYTF.

As regards this clone: The junction does not match germline at one end; this may be a read error. V gene TRBV7-2 combines with J gene TRBJ2-7; 7 nucleotides line up with TRBD2. CDR3 length: 16 residues. Germline V gene lookup returns CDR1 SGHTA and CDR2 FQGNSA. CDR3 in DNA: TGTGCCAGCAGTTTAGGAACGGGACTATCAACCTACGAGCAGTACTTC. It encodes CASSLGTGLSTYEQYF.